These T cell receptor beta chains were read from a single sample in a study of glioma-infiltrating T cells after dendritic cell vaccination. Sequenced by immunoSEQ multiplex PCR; TCRdb stores in-frame clones only, minus some. This sample carries roughly 52,000 clones, approximately 85% of them seen once, and the ten largest clones take 10% to 12%. Source: blood, taken before dendritic cell vaccination. The receptor set was obtained from a human donor with glioblastoma. Each CDR3 is given with its conserved first and last residue. The D gene is left open where the match is weak. Only part of the rows carry a size: once, few, many, or a class if the clone is expanded.

-	TRBV10-1	TRBJ2-3	-	TGCGCCAGCAGTGAGTCGGTGGGCTCAGGCACAGATACGCAGTATTTT	CASSESVGSGTDTQYF
-	TRBV21-1	TRBJ2-7	-	TGTGCCAGCAGCTCGTTTCGCGAGCAGTACTTC	CASSSFREQYF
TRBD1	TRBV30	TRBJ1-1	-	TGTGCCTGGAGTGTCATTTTTCGGTCAGGGGGAGACCTCGTACCCGAAGCTTTCTTT	CAWSVIFRSGGDLVPEAFF
-	TRBV5-1	TRBJ1-1	-	TGCGCCAGCAGCGCGGATGGGGGGAAGGGAAGACCGAACACTGAAGCTTTCTTT	CASSADGGKGRPNTEAFF
-	TRBV27	TRBJ1-4	-	TGTGCCAGCAGCCGCAGAAATGGCGGGGGTGAAAAACTGTTTTTT	CASSRRNGGGEKLFF
TRBD1	TRBV27	TRBJ2-1	-	TGTGCCAGCAGTAGGAAATCCCCGGGACAGGGGTTAACTGAGCAGTTCTTC	CASSRKSPGQGLTEQFF
TRBD1	TRBV6-5	TRBJ1-2	-	TGTGCCAGCAGGCCCCCCAGGGGGGCGGTCGGCTACACCTTC	CASRPPRGAVGYTF
-	TRBV9	TRBJ2-5	once	TGTGCCAGCAGCTCTTTCACAGGGTTAGGGGAGACCCAGTACTTC	CASSSFTGLGETQYF
-	TRBV11-2	TRBJ1-2	-	TGTGCCAGCAGCTTAGATGGGGCAGGGTTGGTTGGCTACACCTTC	CASSLDGAGLVGYTF
-	TRBV19	TRBJ1-1	-	TGTGCCAGTAATCTCGGGGGGCTGGCGAACACTGAAGCTTTCTTT	CASNLGGLANTEAFF